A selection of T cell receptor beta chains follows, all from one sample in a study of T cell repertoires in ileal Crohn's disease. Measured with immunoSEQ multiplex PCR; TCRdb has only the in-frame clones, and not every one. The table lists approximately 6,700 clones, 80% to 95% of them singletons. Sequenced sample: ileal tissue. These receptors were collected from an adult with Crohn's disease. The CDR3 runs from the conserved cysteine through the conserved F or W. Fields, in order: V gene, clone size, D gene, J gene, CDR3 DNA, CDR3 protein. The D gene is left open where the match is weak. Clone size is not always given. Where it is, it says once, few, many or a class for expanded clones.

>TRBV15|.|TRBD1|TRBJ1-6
TGTGCCACCAGCACATCCGACAGGGCCTTCAATTCACCCCTCCACTTT
CATSTSDRAFNSPLHF
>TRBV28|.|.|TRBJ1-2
TGTGCCAGCAGGACAACTAACTATGGCTACACCTTC
CASRTTNYGYTF
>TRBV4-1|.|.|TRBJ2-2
TGCGCCAGGTCTCAAGGGGAGAACACCGGGGAGCTGTTTTTT
CARSQGENTGELFF
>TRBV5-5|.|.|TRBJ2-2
TGTGCCAGCAGCTTCGGAGACACCGGGGAGCTGTTTTTT
CASSFGDTGELFF
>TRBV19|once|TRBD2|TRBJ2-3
TGTGCCAGTAGTAGACTAGCGGGAGGGCCGGGGCGGACGCAGTATTTT
CASSRLAGGPGRTQYF
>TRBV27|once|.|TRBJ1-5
TGTGCCAGCAGTTTAGAACAGAGCAATCAGCCCCAGCATTTT
CASSLEQSNQPQHF
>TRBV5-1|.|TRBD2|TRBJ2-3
TGCGCCAGCAGCTGGGGACTAGCGGGGAGCACAGATACGCAGTATTTT
CASSWGLAGSTDTQYF
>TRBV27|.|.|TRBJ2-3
TGTGCCAGCAGGACAGGTGGGGGAGATACGCAGTATTTT
CASRTGGGDTQYF
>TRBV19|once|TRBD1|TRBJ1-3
TGTGCCAGTAGTATCGGATACAGGGGGCTTGGAAACACCACATATTTT
CASSIGYRGLGNTTYF
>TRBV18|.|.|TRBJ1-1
TGTGCCACCGAACAGGGAGTGAACACTGAAGCTTTCTTT
CATEQGVNTEAFF
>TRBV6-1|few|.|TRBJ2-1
TGTGCCAGCAGCCAAACACTAGCTCGAGAGCAGTTCTTC
CASSQTLAREQFF
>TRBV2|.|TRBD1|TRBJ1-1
TGTGCCAGCAAACCGGACAGGGGGCAGAGCACTGAAGCTTTCTTT
CASKPDRGQSTEAFF
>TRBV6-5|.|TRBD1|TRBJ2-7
TGTGCCAGCAGTTACCAAAGGACAGGGTACGAGCAGTACTTC
CASSYQRTGYEQYF
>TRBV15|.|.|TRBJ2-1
TGTGCCACCAGCCTACCCGGGAGCTCCTACAATGAGCAGTTCTTC
CATSLPGSSYNEQFF
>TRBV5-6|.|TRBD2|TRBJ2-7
TGTGCCAGCAGCTTGGCCGGGGGACTAGCGGGAAAAGCGTACTTC
CASSLAGGLAGKAYF
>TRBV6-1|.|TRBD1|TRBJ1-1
TGTGCCAGCAGGGGCAGGGGGCTTAACACTGAAGCTTTCTTT
CASRGRGLNTEAFF
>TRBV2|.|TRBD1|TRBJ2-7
TGTGCCAGCAGTCCGGGACAGCCACTCTACGAGCAGTACTTC
CASSPGQPLYEQYF
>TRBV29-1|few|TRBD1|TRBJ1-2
TGCAGCGCGGGGGACAGGGGCGTCTATGGCTACACCTTC
CSAGDRGVYGYTF
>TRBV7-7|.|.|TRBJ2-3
TGTGCTAGCAGCTTATCGGGCACAGATACGCAGTATTTT
CASSLSGTDTQYF
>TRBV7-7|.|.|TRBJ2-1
TGTGCTAGCAGCTTGGCAGGGTCCTACAATGAGCAGTTCTTC
CASSLAGSYNEQFF
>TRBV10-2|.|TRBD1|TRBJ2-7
TGCGCCAGCAGCGGACAGGGGATCTCCTACGAGCAGTACTTC
CASSGQGISYEQYF
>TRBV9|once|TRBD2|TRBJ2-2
TGTGCCAGCAGCGTAGACCTAGCGGGAGGAGGAACCGGGGAGCTGTTTTTT
CASSVDLAGGGTGELFF
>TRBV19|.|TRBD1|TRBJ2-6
TGTGCCAGTAGTCCAAGTACGACCGGGACAGTGTTCTCTGGGGCCAACGTCCTGACTTTC
CASSPSTTGTVFSGANVLTF
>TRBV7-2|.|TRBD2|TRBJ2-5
TGTGCCAGCAGCTTAGACTCTAGCGGGAGATGGGCTGAGACCCAGTACTTC
CASSLDSSGRWAETQYF
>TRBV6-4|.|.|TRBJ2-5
TGTGCCAGCAGAGCCCCCTGGAGGCCGGCGGGGGAGACCCAGTACTTC
CASRAPWRPAGETQYF
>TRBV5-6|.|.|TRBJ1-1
TGTGCCAGCAGCTTGAGAGGGATCGGGGTTGACACTGAAGCTTTCTTT
CASSLRGIGVDTEAFF
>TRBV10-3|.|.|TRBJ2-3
TGTGCCATCAGTGACCCGACAGGACCCACAGATACGCAGTATTTT
CAISDPTGPTDTQYF
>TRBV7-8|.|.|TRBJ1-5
TGTGCCAGCAGCCAAGACAGGACCCAGCCCCAGCATTTT
CASSQDRTQPQHF
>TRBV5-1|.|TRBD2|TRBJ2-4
TGCGCCAGCAGCACAGCGGGAGGTAGAAACATTCAGTACTTC
CASSTAGGRNIQYF
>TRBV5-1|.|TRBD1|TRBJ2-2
TGCGCCAGCAGCTTGAGGACAGGGGCGAGCACCGGGGAGCTGTTTTTT
CASSLRTGASTGELFF
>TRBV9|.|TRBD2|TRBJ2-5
TGTGCCAGCAGCGGACCGGGACTAGGGATGGAGACCCAGTACTTC
CASSGPGLGMETQYF
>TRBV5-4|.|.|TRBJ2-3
TGTACCAGCAATGCGGAGCAGGGGACAGATACGCAGTATTTT
CTSNAEQGTDTQYF
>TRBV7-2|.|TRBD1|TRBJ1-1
TGTGCCAGCAGCTTAACCTTCTTAGGACAGGGGAACACTGAAGCTTTCTTT
CASSLTFLGQGNTEAFF
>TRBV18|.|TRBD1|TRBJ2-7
TGTGCCAGCTCACCAACCGGGACAGGGGGCGAATCCTACGAGCAGTACTTC
CASSPTGTGGESYEQYF